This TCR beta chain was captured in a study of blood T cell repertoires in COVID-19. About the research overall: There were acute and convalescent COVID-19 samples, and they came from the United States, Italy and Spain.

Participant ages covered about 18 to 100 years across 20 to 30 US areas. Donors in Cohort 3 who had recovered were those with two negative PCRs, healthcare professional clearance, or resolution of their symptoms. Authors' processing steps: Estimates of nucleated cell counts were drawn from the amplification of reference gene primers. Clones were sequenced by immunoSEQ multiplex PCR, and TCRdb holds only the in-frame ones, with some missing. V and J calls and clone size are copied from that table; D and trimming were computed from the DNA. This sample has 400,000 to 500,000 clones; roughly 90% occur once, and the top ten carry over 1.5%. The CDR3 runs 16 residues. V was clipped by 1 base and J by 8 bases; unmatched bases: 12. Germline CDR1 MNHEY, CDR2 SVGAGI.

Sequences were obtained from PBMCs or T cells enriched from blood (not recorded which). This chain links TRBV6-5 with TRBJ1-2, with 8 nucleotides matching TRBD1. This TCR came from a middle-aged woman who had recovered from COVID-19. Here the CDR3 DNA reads TGTGCCAGCAGTTACTTCTCCGGACAGGGAAGGCGCGGCTACACCTTC. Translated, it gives CASSYFSGQGRRGYTF.